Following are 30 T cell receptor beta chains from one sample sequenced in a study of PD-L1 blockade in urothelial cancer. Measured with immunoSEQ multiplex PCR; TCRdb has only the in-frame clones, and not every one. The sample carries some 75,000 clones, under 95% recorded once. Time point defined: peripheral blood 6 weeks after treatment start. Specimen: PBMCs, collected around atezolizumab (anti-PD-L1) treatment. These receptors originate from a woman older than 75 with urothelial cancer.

For the CDR3, the DNA is TGTGCCAGCAGTGCGAGGACAGGGGGGAGGGGCTACACCTTC. Its translation: CASSARTGGRGYTF. The chain employs TRBV2 and TRBJ1-2, with TRBD1 identical over 10 bases. V gave up 4 bases and J gave up 8 bases; unmatched junction bases: 7. CDR1 and CDR2 (germline): SNHLY, FYNNEI. This CDR3 region has 14 residues.

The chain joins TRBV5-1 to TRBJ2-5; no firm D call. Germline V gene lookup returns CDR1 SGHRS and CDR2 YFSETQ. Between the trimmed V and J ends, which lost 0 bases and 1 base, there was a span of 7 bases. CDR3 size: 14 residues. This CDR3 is CASSLGFGQETQYF. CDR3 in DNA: TGCGCCAGCAGCTTGGGATTCGGCCAAGAGACCCAGTACTTC.

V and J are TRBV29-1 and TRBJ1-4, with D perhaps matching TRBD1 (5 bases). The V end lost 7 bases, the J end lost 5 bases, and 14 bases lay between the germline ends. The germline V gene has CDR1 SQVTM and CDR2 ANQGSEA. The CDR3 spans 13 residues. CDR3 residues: CSASSGGNEKLFF. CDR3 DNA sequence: TGCAGCGCATCTAGTGGGGGGAATGAAAAACTGTTTTTT.

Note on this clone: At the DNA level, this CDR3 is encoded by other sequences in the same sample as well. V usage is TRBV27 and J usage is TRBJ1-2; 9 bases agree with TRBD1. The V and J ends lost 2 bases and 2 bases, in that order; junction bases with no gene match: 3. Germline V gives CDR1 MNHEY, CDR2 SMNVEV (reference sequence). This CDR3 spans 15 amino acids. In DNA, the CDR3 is TGTGCCAGCAGTTTAGGGACAGGGAGCAACTATGGCTACACCTTC. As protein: CASSLGTGSNYGYTF.

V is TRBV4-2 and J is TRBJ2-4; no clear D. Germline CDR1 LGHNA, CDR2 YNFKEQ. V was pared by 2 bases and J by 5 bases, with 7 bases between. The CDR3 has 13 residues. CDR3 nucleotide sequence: TGTGCCAGCAGCCAAACTGGTCAAAACATTCAGTACTTC. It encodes CASSQTGQNIQYF.

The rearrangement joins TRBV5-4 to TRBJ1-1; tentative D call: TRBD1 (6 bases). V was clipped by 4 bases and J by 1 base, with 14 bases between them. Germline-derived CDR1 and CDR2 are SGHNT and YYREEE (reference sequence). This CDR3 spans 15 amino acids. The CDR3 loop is CASSQGSVQNTEAFF. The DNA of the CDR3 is TGTGCCAGCAGCCAGGGGAGCGTCCAGAACACTGAAGCTTTCTTT.

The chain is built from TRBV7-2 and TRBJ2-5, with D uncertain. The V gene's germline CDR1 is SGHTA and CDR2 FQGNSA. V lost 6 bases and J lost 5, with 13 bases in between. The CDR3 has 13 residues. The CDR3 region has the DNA TGTGCCAGCAGGACGGAGCCGCGGGAGACCCAGTACTTC. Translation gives CASRTEPRETQYF.

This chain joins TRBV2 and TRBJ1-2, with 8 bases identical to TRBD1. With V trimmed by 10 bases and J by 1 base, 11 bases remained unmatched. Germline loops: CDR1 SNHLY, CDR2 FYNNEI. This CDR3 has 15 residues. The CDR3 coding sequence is TGTGCCACCTTCGGGGCAGGGGGCGTTAACTATGGCTACACCTTC. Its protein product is CATFGAGGVNYGYTF.

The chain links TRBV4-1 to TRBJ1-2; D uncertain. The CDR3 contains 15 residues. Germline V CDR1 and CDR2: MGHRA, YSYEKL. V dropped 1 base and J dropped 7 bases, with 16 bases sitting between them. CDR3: CASSQVQWVPGGYTF. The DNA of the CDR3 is TGCGCCAGCAGCCAAGTTCAGTGGGTTCCGGGTGGCTACACCTTC.

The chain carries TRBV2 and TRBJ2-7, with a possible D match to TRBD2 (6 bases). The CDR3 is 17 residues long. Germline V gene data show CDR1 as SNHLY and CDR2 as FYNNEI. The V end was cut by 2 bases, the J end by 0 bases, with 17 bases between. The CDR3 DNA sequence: TGTGCCAGCAGTGAATTCGGGAGACAGTCACCCTCCTACGAGCAGTACTTC. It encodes CASSEFGRQSPSYEQYF.

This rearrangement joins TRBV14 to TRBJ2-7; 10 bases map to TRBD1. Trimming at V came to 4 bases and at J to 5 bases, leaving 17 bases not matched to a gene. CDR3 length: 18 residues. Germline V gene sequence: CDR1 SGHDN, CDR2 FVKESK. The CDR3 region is CASSLTMGQGQGLNEQYF. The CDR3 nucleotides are TGTGCCAGCAGCCTCACCATGGGGCAGGGACAGGGGCTAAACGAGCAGTACTTC.

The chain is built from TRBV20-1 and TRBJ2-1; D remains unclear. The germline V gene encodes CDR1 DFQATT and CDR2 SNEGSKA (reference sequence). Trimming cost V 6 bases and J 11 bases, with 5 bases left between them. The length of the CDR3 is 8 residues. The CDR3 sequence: CSAQKQFF. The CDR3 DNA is TGCAGTGCCCAAAAGCAGTTCTTC.

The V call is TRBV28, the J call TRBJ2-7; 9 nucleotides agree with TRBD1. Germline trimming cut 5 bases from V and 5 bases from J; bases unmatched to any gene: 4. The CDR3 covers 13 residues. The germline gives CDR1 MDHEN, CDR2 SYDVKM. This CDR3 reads CASSTQGAHEQYF. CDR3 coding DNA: TGTGCCAGCAGTACACAGGGGGCCCACGAGCAGTACTTC.

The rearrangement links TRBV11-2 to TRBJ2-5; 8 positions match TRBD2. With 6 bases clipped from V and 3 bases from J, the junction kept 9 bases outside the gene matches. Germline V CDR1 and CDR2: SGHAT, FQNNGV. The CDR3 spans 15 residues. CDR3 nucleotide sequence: TGTGCCAGCAGATCCTCCGGGACTAGAAAAGAGACCCAGTACTTC. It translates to CASRSSGTRKETQYF.

CDR3 amino acids: CASSLRTSGTYNEQFF. As DNA, the CDR3 is TGTGCCAGCAGCTTAAGGACTAGCGGAACCTACAATGAGCAGTTCTTC. The chain carries TRBV13 and TRBJ2-1; 10 bases are shared with TRBD2. Germline V gene sequence: CDR1 PRHDT, CDR2 FYEKMQ (reference sequence). The CDR3 consists of 16 residues. After removal of 2 bases from V and 2 bases from J, the junction contained 3 bases not matched to a gene.

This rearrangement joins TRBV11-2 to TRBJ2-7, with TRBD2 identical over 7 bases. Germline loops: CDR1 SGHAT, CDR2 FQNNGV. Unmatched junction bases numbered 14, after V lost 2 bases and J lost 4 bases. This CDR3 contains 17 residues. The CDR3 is CASSLSFGAGVLYEQYF. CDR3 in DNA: TGTGCCAGCAGCTTAAGTTTCGGGGCGGGAGTGTTGTACGAGCAGTACTTC.

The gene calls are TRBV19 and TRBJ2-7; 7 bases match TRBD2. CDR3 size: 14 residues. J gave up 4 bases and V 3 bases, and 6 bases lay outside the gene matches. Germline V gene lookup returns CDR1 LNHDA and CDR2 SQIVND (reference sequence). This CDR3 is CASSINSGFYEQYF. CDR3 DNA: TGTGCCAGTAGTATCAATAGCGGGTTTTACGAGCAGTACTTC.

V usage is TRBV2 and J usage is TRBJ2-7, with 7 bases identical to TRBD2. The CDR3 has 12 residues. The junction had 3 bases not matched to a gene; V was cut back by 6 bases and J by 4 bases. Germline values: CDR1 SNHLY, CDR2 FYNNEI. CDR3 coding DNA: TGTGCCAGCAGGCGGGAGCGATACGAGCAGTACTTC. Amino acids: CASRRERYEQYF.

DNA of the CDR3: TGTGCCTGGAGCGGAGCGTTCACAGATACGCAGTATTTT. It encodes CAWSGAFTDTQYF. The V gene is TRBV30, the J gene TRBJ2-3; D uncertain. CDR3 length equals 13 residues. Germline V gene data show CDR1 as GTSNPN and CDR2 as SVGIG (reference sequence). Between the trimmed V and J ends, which lost 3 bases and 2 bases, there was a span of 9 bases.

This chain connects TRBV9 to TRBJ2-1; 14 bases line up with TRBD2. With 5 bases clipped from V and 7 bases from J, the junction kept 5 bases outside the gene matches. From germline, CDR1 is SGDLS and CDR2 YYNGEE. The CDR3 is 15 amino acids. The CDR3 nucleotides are TGTGCCAGCAGTCCGGGACTAGCGGGAGTAAATGAGCAGTTCTTC. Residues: CASSPGLAGVNEQFF.

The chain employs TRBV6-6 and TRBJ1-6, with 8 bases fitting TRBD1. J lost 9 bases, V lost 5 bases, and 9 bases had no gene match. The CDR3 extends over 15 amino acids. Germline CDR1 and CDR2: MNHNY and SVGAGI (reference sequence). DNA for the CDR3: TGTGCCAGCAGTCGGGACAGGCGACCTGGTTCACCCCTCCACTTT. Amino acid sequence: CASSRDRRPGSPLHF.

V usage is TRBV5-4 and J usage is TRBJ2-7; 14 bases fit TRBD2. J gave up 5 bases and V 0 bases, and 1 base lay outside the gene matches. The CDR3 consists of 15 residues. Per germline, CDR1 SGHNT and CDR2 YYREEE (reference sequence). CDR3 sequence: CASSLEGLAGDEQYF. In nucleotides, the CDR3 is TGTGCCAGCAGCTTGGAGGGACTAGCGGGAGACGAGCAGTACTTC.

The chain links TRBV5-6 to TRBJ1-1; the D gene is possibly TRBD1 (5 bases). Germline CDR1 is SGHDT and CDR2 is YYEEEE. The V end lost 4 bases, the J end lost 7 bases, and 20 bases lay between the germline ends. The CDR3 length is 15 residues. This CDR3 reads CASSPKGWQENEAFF. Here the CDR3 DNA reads TGTGCCAGCAGCCCGAAGGGGTGGCAAGAAAATGAAGCTTTCTTT.

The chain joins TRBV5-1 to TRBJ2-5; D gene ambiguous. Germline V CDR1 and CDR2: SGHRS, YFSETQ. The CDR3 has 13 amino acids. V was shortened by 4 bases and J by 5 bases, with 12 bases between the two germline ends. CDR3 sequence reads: CASSETVRETQYF. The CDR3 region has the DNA TGCGCCAGCAGCGAAACAGTTAGGGAGACCCAGTACTTC.

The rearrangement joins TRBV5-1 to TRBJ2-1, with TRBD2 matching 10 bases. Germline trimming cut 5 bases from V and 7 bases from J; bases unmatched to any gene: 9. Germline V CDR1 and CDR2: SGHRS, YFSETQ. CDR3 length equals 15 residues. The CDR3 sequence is CASRRGTSVANEQFF. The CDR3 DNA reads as TGCGCCAGCAGAAGGGGGACTAGCGTGGCAAATGAGCAGTTCTTC.

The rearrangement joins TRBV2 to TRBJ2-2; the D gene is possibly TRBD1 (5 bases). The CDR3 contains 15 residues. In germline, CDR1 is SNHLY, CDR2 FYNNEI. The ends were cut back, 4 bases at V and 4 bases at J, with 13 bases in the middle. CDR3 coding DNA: TGTGCCAGCAGTGGTTTAGGGGTAGGCACCGGGGAGCTGTTTTTT. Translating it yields CASSGLGVGTGELFF.

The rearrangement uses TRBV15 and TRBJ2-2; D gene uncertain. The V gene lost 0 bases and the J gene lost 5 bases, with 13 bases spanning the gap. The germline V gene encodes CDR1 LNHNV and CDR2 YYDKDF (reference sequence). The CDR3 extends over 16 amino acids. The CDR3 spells CATSRDSVLVTGELFF. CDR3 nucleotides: TGTGCCACCAGCAGAGATTCAGTGTTGGTGACCGGGGAGCTGTTTTTT. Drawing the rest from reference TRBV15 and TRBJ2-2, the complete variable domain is DAMVIQNPRYQVTQFGKPVTLSCSQTLNHNVMYWYQQKSSQAPKLLFHYYDKDFNNEADTPDNFQSRRPNTSFCFLDIRSPGLGDTAMYLCATSRDSVLVTGELFFGEGSRLTVL.

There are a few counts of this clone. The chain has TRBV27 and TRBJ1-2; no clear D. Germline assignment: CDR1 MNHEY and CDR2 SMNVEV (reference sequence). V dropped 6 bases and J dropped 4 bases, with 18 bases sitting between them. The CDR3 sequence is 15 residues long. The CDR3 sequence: CASRGSSRLPYGYTF. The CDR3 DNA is TGTGCCAGCAGAGGCTCGTCGCGACTCCCCTATGGCTACACCTTC.

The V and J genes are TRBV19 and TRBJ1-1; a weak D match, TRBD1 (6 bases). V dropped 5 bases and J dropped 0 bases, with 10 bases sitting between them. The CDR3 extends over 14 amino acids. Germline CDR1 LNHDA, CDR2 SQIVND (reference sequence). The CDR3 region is CASSDRQMNTEAFF. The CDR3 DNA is TGTGCCAGTAGTGACAGGCAGATGAACACTGAAGCTTTCTTT.

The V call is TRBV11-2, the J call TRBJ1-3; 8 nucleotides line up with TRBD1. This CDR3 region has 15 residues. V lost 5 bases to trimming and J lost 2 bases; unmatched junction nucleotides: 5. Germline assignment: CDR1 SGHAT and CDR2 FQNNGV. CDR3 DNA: TGTGCCAGCAGCCAGCGACAGGGGCCTGGAAACACCATATATTTT. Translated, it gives CASSQRQGPGNTIYF.